This T cell receptor (beta chain) emerged from a study of Graves' ophthalmopathy and Graves' hyperthyroidism. Study-wide background: Ahead of any treatment, peripheral blood was obtained at the initial diagnosis.

Thyroid ultrasound, orbital computed tomography, TRAb, serum thyroxine and clinical symptoms formed the basis of diagnosis. Amplified TCR beta CDR3 regions were obtained using RNA transcripts as template. The authors performed first-round RT-PCR with HTBI primers and then a second-round multiplex PCR. Using its own MiXCR run on the multiplex PCR reads, TCRdb lists one record per CDR3 protein. The table lists approximately 210,000 distinct CDR3 sequences, roughly 21% of them singletons, with roughly 40% in the top ten. The CDR3 totals 13 residues. Germline trimming cut 6 bases from V and 2 bases from J; bases unmatched to any gene: 2. CDR1 is MDHEN, CDR2 SYDVKM, per germline.

The J gene is TRBJ1-1, the V gene TRBV28, with TRBD1 matching over 8 bases. The origin of this receptor is a woman aged 45-59 years with Graves' ophthalmopathy. The specimen sequenced was peripheral blood. CDR3 loop: CASRGQGNTEAFF. Here the CDR3 DNA reads TGTGCCAGCAGAGGACAGGGCAACACTGAAGCTTTCTTT.